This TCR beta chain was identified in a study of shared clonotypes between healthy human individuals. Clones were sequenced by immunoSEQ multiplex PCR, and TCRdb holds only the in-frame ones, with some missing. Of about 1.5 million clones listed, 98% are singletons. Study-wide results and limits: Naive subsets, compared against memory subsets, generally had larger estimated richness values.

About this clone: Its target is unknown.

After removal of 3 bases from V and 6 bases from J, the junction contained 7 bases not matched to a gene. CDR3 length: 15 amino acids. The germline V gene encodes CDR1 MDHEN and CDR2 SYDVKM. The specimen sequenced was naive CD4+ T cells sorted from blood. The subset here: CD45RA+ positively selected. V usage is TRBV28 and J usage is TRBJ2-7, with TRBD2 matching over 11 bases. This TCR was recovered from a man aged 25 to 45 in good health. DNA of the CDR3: TGTGCCAGCAGTTTGAATAGCGGGAGGGCCGCCGAGCAGTACTTC. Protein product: CASSLNSGRAAEQYF.